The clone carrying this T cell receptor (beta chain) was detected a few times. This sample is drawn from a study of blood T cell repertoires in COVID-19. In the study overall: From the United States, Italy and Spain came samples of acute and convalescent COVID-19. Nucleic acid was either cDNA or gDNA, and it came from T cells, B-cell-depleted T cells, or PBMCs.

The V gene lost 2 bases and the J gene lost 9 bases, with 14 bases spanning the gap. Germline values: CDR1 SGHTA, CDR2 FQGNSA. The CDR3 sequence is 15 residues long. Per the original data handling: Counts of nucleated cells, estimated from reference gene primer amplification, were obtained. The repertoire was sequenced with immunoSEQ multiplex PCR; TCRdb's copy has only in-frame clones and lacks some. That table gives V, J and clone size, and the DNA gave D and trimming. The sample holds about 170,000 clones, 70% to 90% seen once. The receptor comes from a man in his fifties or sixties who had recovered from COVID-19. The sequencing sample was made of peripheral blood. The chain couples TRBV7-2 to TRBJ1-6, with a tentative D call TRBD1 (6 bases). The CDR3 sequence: CASSLQQADSSPLHF. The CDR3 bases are TGTGCCAGCAGCTTACAACAAGCGGACAGTTCACCCCTCCACTTT.